This T cell receptor (beta chain) was obtained from a study of T cell clonotyping in hematopoietic cell transplantation. Per the germline V gene, CDR1 is SGHNT and CDR2 is YYREEE (reference sequence). This CDR3 spans 15 amino acids. V shed 1 base and J 3 bases; nucleotides not matched to a gene: 1. TCRdb's copy holds only in-frame clones and misses some; the assay was immunoSEQ multiplex PCR. The sample has 27,000 or so clones; approximately 95% are singletons. This clone has a single count. The receptor was isolated from a man in his fifties or sixties in good health. Some clones in this sample may be carry-over from other donors' samples. Sequencing was carried out using peripheral blood mononuclear cells. The V and J genes are TRBV5-4 and TRBJ2-3; TRBD2 aligns across 11 bases. The CDR3 nucleotides read TGTGCCAGCAGCTTGCCTAGCGGGGGGACAGATACGCAGTATTTT. Its protein is CASSLPSGGTDTQYF.